The 24 T cell receptor beta chains presented below share a single source sample, sequenced in a study of long-term antiretroviral therapy in people with HIV (dated by TCRdb to 2022 to 2024). Sequencing of the TRB variable region was done with the immunoSEQ hsTCRB v3.0 assay at survey level resolution. Imported from immuneACCESS, the table was reduced by TCRdb to in-frame sequences with V and J called. These copies leave out some clones; in studies compared against another copy, an unresolved V gene accounts for under half, and the cause of the remainder is not known. This sample holds 25,000 or so clones; approximately 90% were observed only once. 3.5% to 5% of the sample goes to the ten largest clones. The sequencing used unsorted PBMCs, collected 0.5 years after starting antiretroviral therapy. The receptors come from a woman younger than 35 with HIV.

This CDR3 reads CASSLVGGANQPQHF. CDR3 nucleotides: TGCGCCAGCAGCTTGGTAGGGGGGGCGAATCAGCCCCAGCATTTT. This sequence joins TRBV5-1 and TRBJ1-5; possible D gene TRBD1, 6 bases. This CDR3 comprises 15 residues. CDR1 and CDR2 (germline): SGHRS, YFSETQ. Trimming stripped 0 bases from V and 4 bases from J, with 11 bases between.

The rearrangement links TRBV7-8 to TRBJ2-7; D may be TRBD1 (5 bases). The CDR3 extends over 14 amino acids. Between the trimmed V and J ends, which lost 5 bases and 3 bases, there was a span of 14 bases. CDR1 is SGHVS and CDR2 is FQNEAQ in the germline V gene. The CDR3, as DNA: TGTGCCAGCAGCACAAACAGGCCCGGCTACGAGCAGTACTTC. Protein product: CASSTNRPGYEQYF.

J is TRBJ1-2 and V is TRBV6-5, with D unclear. V lost 0 bases to trimming and J lost 5 bases, with 13 bases between them. Germline values: CDR1 MNHEY, CDR2 SVGAGI. The CDR3 covers 15 residues. For the CDR3, the DNA is TGTGCCAGCAGTTACTCGTCCTACGGATCTTATGGCTACACCTTC. Its protein is CASSYSSYGSYGYTF.

This sequence joins TRBV5-1 and TRBJ2-6; 8 positions agree with TRBD1. The CDR3 length is 17 residues. Germline V gene lookup returns CDR1 SGHRS and CDR2 YFSETQ. V shed 1 base and J 4 bases; nucleotides not matched to a gene: 7. The CDR3, as DNA: TGCGCCAGCAGCTTGTCGACAGGGGCAGGGGGGGCCAACGTCCTGACTTTC. Translating it yields CASSLSTGAGGANVLTF.

Worth noting for this clone: At one end the junction does not follow the germline gene, possibly because of a read error. The rearrangement links TRBV5-4 to TRBJ2-1, with 9 positions matching TRBD2. CDR1 is SGHNT, CDR2 YYREEE, per germline (reference sequence). The CDR3 is 16 residues long. CDR3 amino acids: CASSQAVAGVHNEQFF. CDR3 DNA: TGCGCCAGCAGCCAAGCGGTAGCGGGAGTGCACAATGAGCAGTTCTTC.

This chain connects TRBV5-8 to TRBJ2-4; D not certain. This CDR3 has 18 residues. Per the germline V gene, CDR1 is SGHTS and CDR2 is YDEGEE. Trimming pared 0 bases from V and 0 bases from J, leaving 16 bases between. CDR3 nucleotide sequence: TGTGCCAGCAGCTTGGAATTCACAGAGCCTCTAGCCAAAAACATTCAGTACTTC. It is translated as CASSLEFTEPLAKNIQYF. Variable domain in full (rest from reference TRBV5-8 and TRBJ2-4): EAGVTQSPTHLIKTRGQQATLRCSPISGHTSVYWYQQALGLGLQFLLWYDEGEERNRGNFPPRFSGRQFPNYSSELNVNALELEDSALYLCASSLEFTEPLAKNIQYFGAGTRLSVL.

The V gene is TRBV7-2, the J gene TRBJ1-6, with a tentative D call TRBD1 (6 bases). The CDR3 is 17 residues long. CDR1 SGHTA and CDR2 FQGNSA come from the germline V gene. V lost 6 bases and J lost 8, with 23 bases in between. This chain's CDR3 is CASSPQTGSGSDSPLHF. The CDR3 DNA follows: TGTGCCAGCAGTCCGCAAACAGGGTCGGGGAGTGATTCACCCCTCCACTTT.

CDR3 nucleotide sequence: TGTGCCAGCATGTTTATCCGCGGGAACGAGCAGTTCTTC. This translates into CASMFIRGNEQFF. The chain links TRBV6-5 to TRBJ2-1; D might be TRBD2 (6 bases). V lost 7 bases, J lost 10 bases, and 17 bases lay in between. Germline CDR1 MNHEY, CDR2 SVGAGI. CDR3 length: 13 amino acids.

The genes are TRBV18 and TRBJ2-7; D ambiguous. The V gene's germline CDR1 is KGHSH and CDR2 LQKENI. Trimming shortened V by 3 bases and J by 4 bases, and 4 bases separated the two germline ends. The length of the CDR3 is 11 residues. CDR3 coding DNA: TGTGCCAGCTCACCTAAATACGAGCAGTACTTC. Translating it yields CASSPKYEQYF.

The V gene is TRBV7-6, the J gene TRBJ2-5, with 7 bases lining up with TRBD1. After removal of 1 base from V and 4 bases from J, the junction contained 3 bases not matched to a gene. CDR1 is SGHVS, CDR2 FNYEAQ, per germline. The CDR3 contains 14 residues. The CDR3 sequence is CASSLGTGAETQYF. As DNA, the CDR3 is TGTGCCAGCAGCTTAGGAACAGGGGCAGAGACCCAGTACTTC. Supplemented by reference TRBV7-6 and TRBJ2-5, the full variable domain reads GAGVSQSPRYKVTKRGQDVALRCDPISGHVSLYWYRQALGQGPEFLTYFNYEAQQDKSGLPNDRFSAERPEGSISTLTIQRTEQRDSAMYRCASSLGTGAETQYFGPGTRLLVL.

The chain uses TRBV5-5 and TRBJ2-7, with 7 bases lining up with TRBD2. Unmatched junction bases numbered 3, after V lost 0 bases and J lost 3 bases. Germline V gene lookup returns CDR1 SGHKS and CDR2 YYEKEE (reference sequence). The CDR3 is 14 residues long. For the CDR3, the DNA is TGTGCCAGCAGCTTGGAAGCGGGAAACTACGAGCAGTACTTC. Its translation is CASSLEAGNYEQYF.

The chain is built from TRBV4-1 and TRBJ2-1, with 7 bases that match TRBD1. The CDR3 extends over 14 amino acids. V gave up 4 bases and J gave up 6 bases; unmatched junction bases: 6. Germline loops: CDR1 MGHRA, CDR2 YSYEKL. As DNA, the CDR3 is TGCGCCAGCAGCCCGTCGGACAGGCCCAATGAGCAGTTCTTC. It specifies CASSPSDRPNEQFF.

V and J are TRBV2 and TRBJ2-2, with 12 bases aligning to TRBD2. The germline V gene has CDR1 SNHLY and CDR2 FYNNEI. V lost 5 bases, J lost 5 bases, and 3 bases stayed unmatched. The CDR3 consists of 15 residues. CDR3 in amino acids: CASSQLAGGTGELFF. The CDR3 region has the DNA TGTGCCAGCAGTCAACTAGCGGGAGGTACCGGGGAGCTGTTTTTT.

V gene TRBV14 combines with J gene TRBJ1-1; a weak D match, TRBD1 (6 bases). Germline lookup yields CDR1 SGHDN and CDR2 FVKESK. The CDR3 consists of 13 residues. With 4 bases removed from V and 11 bases from J, the gap between germline ends came to 17 bases. The CDR3 DNA follows: TGTGCCAGCAGCCGACCCAGGGGCGGTGTGGCTTTCTTT. Its translation is CASSRPRGGVAFF. The whole variable domain, filled in from reference TRBV14 and TRBJ1-1, reads EAGVTQFPSHSVIEKGQTVTLRCDPISGHDNLYWYRRVMGKEIKFLLHFVKESKQDESGMPNNRFLAERTGGTYSTLKVQPAELEDSGVYFCASSRPRGGVAFFGQGTRLTVV.

This sequence joins TRBV2 and TRBJ1-3; weak D call: TRBD1 (5 bases). From germline, CDR1 is SNHLY and CDR2 FYNNEI. Trimming left V 2 bases short and J 2 bases short, with 13 bases between. The CDR3 covers 16 residues. CDR3 in DNA: TGTGCCAGCAGTGAATTAATGGCCAGGGCTGGAAACACCATATATTTT. This gives the protein CASSELMARAGNTIYF.

The V call is TRBV11-2, the J call TRBJ2-7; TRBD1 matches at 11 bases. Germline lookup yields CDR1 SGHAT and CDR2 FQNNGV. The J segment lost 4 bases and the V segment lost 5 bases, leaving 7 bases of the junction unmatched. This CDR3 is 15 amino acids long. CDR3 residues: CASSSRDRGIYEQYF. The CDR3, as DNA: TGTGCCAGCAGCAGCCGGGACAGGGGGATTTACGAGCAGTACTTC.

J is TRBJ1-3 and V is TRBV5-1; 8 nucleotides align to TRBD1. The CDR3 covers 16 residues. Germline V gene data show CDR1 as SGHRS and CDR2 as YFSETQ. V lost 0 bases to trimming and J lost 3 bases; unmatched junction nucleotides: 5. CDR3 nucleotide sequence: TGCGCCAGCAGCTTGGGTCCGACAGGGGATGGAAACACCATATATTTT. Protein product: CASSLGPTGDGNTIYF.

The CDR3 protein is CASRLVFLALAGPTDTQYF. CDR3 DNA sequence: TGTGCAAGTCGCTTAGTATTCCTAGCGTTGGCGGGACCCACAGATACGCAGTATTTT. This rearrangement joins TRBV12-2 to TRBJ2-3; TRBD2 is the table's D call and was not checked against the DNA. TRBV12-2 is annotated as a pseudogene. There are 19 residues in the CDR3.

This sequence joins TRBV7-9 and TRBJ2-7, with D possibly being TRBD1 or TRBD2 (6 bases each). Between the trimmed V and J ends, which lost 9 bases and 0 bases, there was a span of 15 bases. The CDR3 is 14 amino acids. Looked up from germline, CDR1 is SEHNR and CDR2 is FQNEAQ (reference sequence). Here the CDR3 reads CASCLGGLSYEQYF. The DNA for the CDR3 is TGTGCCAGTTGCCTGGGGGGCCTCTCCTACGAGCAGTACTTC.

CDR3 sequence: CASSLEGGGSSSYEQYF. In nucleotides, the CDR3 is TGTGCCAGCAGCTTGGAGGGGGGGGGCAGTAGCTCCTACGAGCAGTACTTC. The chain is built from TRBV5-6 and TRBJ2-7; weak D call: TRBD2 (7 bases). V dropped 0 bases and J dropped 0 bases, with 16 bases sitting between them. The CDR3 consists of 17 residues. The germline V gene has CDR1 SGHDT and CDR2 YYEEEE. Drawing the rest from reference TRBV5-6 and TRBJ2-7, the complete variable domain is DAGVTQSPTHLIKTRGQQVTLRCSPKSGHDTVSWYQQALGQGPQFIFQYYEEEERQRGNFPDRFSGHQFPNYSSELNVNALLLGDSALYLCASSLEGGGSSSYEQYFGPGTRLTVT.

The chain employs TRBV19 and TRBJ2-4, with TRBD2 matching 11 bases. J was trimmed by 0 bases and V by 5 bases; bases with no gene match: 15. This CDR3 spans 20 amino acids. Germline V CDR1 and CDR2: LNHDA, SQIVND (reference sequence). This chain's CDR3 is CASSHTGTSGMRLAKNIQYF. The CDR3, as DNA: TGTGCCAGTAGTCACACAGGGACTAGCGGAATGCGTCTAGCCAAAAACATTCAGTACTTC.

The rearrangement uses TRBV5-1 and TRBJ1-1; 9 positions agree with TRBD1. The junction had 6 bases not matched to a gene; V was cut back by 0 bases and J by 3 bases. This CDR3 contains 16 residues. Per the germline V gene, CDR1 is SGHRS and CDR2 is YFSETQ. In DNA, the CDR3 is TGCGCCAGCAGCTTGGAAAGGGGACAGGGTTACACTGAAGCTTTCTTT. Translation gives CASSLERGQGYTEAFF.

This clone was seen only once. The chain employs TRBV28 and TRBJ2-4, with TRBD2 as a possible D gene (6 bases). The ends were cut back, 1 base at V and 2 bases at J, with 9 bases in the middle. From germline, CDR1 is MDHEN and CDR2 SYDVKM. CDR3 length: 15 residues. The CDR3 DNA sequence: TGTGCCAGCAGTTTATTTGGGGGGTCCAAAAACATTCAGTACTTC. This codes for CASSLFGGSKNIQYF. The variable domain in full, completed from reference TRBV28 and TRBJ2-4, reads DVKVTQSSRYLVKRTGEKVFLECVQDMDHENMFWYRQDPGLGLRLIYFSYDVKMKEKGDIPEGYSVSREKKERFSLILESASTNQTSMYLCASSLFGGSKNIQYFGAGTRLSVL.

The CDR3 nucleotides are TGTGCCAGCAGCTTCGGGGGACCCGGGGAGCTGTTTTTT. Amino acids: CASSFGGPGELFF. This chain joins TRBV11-1 and TRBJ2-2; D perhaps matches TRBD2 (6 bases). CDR3 length: 13 amino acids. With 3 bases removed from V and 6 bases from J, the gap between germline ends came to 8 bases. Germline V gene sequence: CDR1 SGHAT, CDR2 FQDESV (reference sequence). Supplemented by reference TRBV11-1 and TRBJ2-2, the full variable domain reads EAEVAQSPRYKITEKSQAVAFWCDPISGHATLYWYRQILGQGPELLVQFQDESVVDDSQLPKDRFSAERLKGVDSTLKIQPAELGDSAMYLCASSFGGPGELFFGEGSRLTVL.